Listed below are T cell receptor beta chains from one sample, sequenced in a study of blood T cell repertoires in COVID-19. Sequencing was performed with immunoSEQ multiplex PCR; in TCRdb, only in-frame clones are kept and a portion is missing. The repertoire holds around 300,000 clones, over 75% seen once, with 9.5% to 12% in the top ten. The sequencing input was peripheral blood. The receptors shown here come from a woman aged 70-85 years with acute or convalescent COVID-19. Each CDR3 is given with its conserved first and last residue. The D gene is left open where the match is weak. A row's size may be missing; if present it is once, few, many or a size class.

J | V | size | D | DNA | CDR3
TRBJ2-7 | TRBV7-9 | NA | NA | TGTGCCAGCAGCTTATCCCCCAAAACCTACGAGCAGTACTTC | CASSLSPKTYEQYF
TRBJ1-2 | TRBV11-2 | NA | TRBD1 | TGTGCCAGCAGCTTCCGGGACAGGGCCAGATCTAACTATGGCTACACCTTC | CASSFRDRARSNYGYTF
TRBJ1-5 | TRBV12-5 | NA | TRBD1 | TGTGCTAGTCAGGGGGCCAATCAGCCCCAGCATTTT | CASQGANQPQHF
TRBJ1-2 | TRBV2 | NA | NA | TGTGCCAGCAGTGAAGTAGCGGGGGGCAGAGGCTACACCTTC | CASSEVAGGRGYTF
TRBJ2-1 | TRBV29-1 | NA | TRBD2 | TGCAGCGTCTTCGGACTAGCGAGCGATGAGCAGTTCTTC | CSVFGLASDEQFF
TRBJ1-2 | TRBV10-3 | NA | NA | TGTGCCATCAGTGAGGTTAATGGCTACACCTTC | CAISEVNGYTF
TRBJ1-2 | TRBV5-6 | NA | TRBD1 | TGTGCCAGCAGCTTGGGCAGGGGGCTCGGCTACACCTTC | CASSLGRGLGYTF
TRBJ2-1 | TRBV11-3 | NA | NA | TGTGCCAGCAGCCTCGGACAGCTCTCCTACAATGAGCAGTTCTTC | CASSLGQLSYNEQFF
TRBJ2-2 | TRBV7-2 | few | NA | TGTGCCAGCAGCTTACGCGTGGTCGGGAACACCGGGGAGCTGTTTTTT | CASSLRVVGNTGELFF
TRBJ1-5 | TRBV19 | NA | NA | TGTGCCAGTAGTATGGGACGGGGGTTTAATCAGCCCCAGCATTTT | CASSMGRGFNQPQHF
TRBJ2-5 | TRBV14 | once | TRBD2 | TGTGCCAGCAGCTTAACTAGCGGGGGCCTTTGGGAGACCCAGTACTTC | CASSLTSGGLWETQYF
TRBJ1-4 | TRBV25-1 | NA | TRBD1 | TGTGCCAGCAGTGCTCCGGGACAGGGGTTGCAAAAACTGTTTTTT | CASSAPGQGLQKLFF
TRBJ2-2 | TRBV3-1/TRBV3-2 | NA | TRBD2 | TGTGCCAGCAGCCTAAGGTCATCGGGGGGGACCGGGGAGCTGTTTTTT | CASSLRSSGGTGELFF
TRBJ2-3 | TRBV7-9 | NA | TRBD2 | TGTGCCAGCAGCGATCTAGCGGGGGGGATCACAGATACGCAGTATTTT | CASSDLAGGITDTQYF